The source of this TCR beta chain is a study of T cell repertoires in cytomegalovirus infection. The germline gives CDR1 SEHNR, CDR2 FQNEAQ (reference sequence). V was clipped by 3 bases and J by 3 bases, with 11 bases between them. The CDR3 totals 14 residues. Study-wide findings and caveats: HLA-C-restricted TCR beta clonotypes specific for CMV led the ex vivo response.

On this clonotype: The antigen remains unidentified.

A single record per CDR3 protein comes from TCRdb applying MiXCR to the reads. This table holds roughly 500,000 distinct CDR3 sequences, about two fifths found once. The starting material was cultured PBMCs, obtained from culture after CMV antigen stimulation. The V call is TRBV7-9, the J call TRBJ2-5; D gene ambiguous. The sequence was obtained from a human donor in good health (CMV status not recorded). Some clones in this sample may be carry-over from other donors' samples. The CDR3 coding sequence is TGTGCCAGCAGCTTCGATTTGGGCGAAGAGACCCAGTACTTC. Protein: CASSFDLGEETQYF.